These 27 T cell receptor beta chains came from one sample sequenced in a study of T cells in women clearing cervical HPV infection. The repertoire was sequenced with immunoSEQ multiplex PCR; TCRdb's copy has only in-frame clones and lacks some. The sample holds some 26,000 clones. Sequenced input: blood buffy coat. These receptor sequences come from a woman between 18 and 70 years old with a cervical HPV16 infection that either progressed to CIN3+ or cleared (not recorded which).

The sequenced part of the CDR3 DNA is TGTGCCAGCAGCTACCCCGGCTCCTACAATGAG. Its translation: CASSYPGSYNE. The entire CDR3 protein is CASSYPGSYNEQFF. V usage is TRBV12-3 or TRBV12-4 and J usage is TRBJ2-1; D is unclear. Read sequence stops 3 residues before the CDR3 end, and the germline J gene provides the missing end. CDR3 length: 14 amino acids. The V end was cut by 6 bases, the J end by 0 bases, with 9 bases between.

In the case of this clone: The CDR3 end is not reached by the read, which stops 3 residues before it; the germline J gene fills it in. The chain is built from TRBV6-2 or TRBV6-3 and TRBJ2-5; 10 nucleotides line up with TRBD2. Per the germline V gene, CDR1 is MNHEY and CDR2 is SVGEGT. The CDR3 is 15 residues long. J gave up 1 base and V 7 bases, and 6 bases lay outside the gene matches. The CDR3 loop reads CASKGTSAPQETQYF. CDR3 DNA (partial): TGTGCCAGCAAAGGGACTAGCGCACCCCAAGAGACC.

The part of the CDR3 DNA that was read is TGTGCCAGCAGTTACCACAGGTACGAC. Encoded protein: CASSYHRYD. The whole CDR3 sequence is CASSYHRYDYTF. This chain joins TRBV6-2 or TRBV6-3 and TRBJ1-2, with D tentatively TRBD1 (5 bases). The CDR3 goes on 3 residues after the read ends, and that part is filled in from the germline J gene. The CDR3 is made up of 12 amino acids. Germline V gives CDR1 MNHEY, CDR2 SVGEGT.

As for this clone: The CDR3 end is not reached by the read, which stops 3 residues before it; the germline J gene fills it in. The chain has TRBV7-9 and TRBJ2-3; 7 bases agree with TRBD2. This CDR3 is built from 14 residues. J gave up 1 base and V 4 bases, and 2 bases lay outside the gene matches. CDR1 is SEHNR, CDR2 FQNEAQ, per germline (reference sequence). This CDR3 reads CASSSSGGTDTQYF. CDR3 DNA, as far as it was read: TGTGCCAGCAGCTCGAGCGGGGGCACAGATACG. The full variable domain, completed using reference TRBV7-9 and TRBJ2-3, is DTGVSQNPRHKITKRGQNVTFRCDPISEHNRLYWYRQTLGQGPEFLTYFQNEAQLEKSRLLSDRFSAERPKGSFSTLEIQRTEQGDSAMYLCASSSSGGTDTQYFGPGTRLTVL.

As regards this clone: With the read ending 3 residues before the CDR3 end, the germline J gene is used to fill in that end. The chain employs TRBV6-2 or TRBV6-3 and TRBJ2-2, with D perhaps matching TRBD1 (5 bases). V was shortened by 5 bases and J by 4 bases, with 8 bases between the two germline ends. Per germline, CDR1 MNHEY and CDR2 SVGEGT. This CDR3 spans 13 amino acids. The sequenced CDR3 bases are TGTGCCAGCAGTGATCAGGGCACCGGGGAG. This sequence encodes CASSDQGTGE. The CDR3, in full, reads CASSDQGTGELFF.

To note about this clone: The CDR3 goes on 3 residues after the read ends, and that part is filled in from the germline J gene. This chain links TRBV13 with TRBJ1-3; D might be TRBD1 (6 bases). The CDR3 has 14 amino acids. Germline values: CDR1 PRHDT, CDR2 FYEKMQ (reference sequence). The CDR3 sequence: CASSSIGGAEAIYF. CDR3 bases read: TGTGCCAGCAGCTCAATAGGGGGGGCTGAGGCC.

The CDR3 sequence is CASSLGSGGPINEQFF. Incomplete CDR3 DNA: TGTGCCAGCAGCTTGGGGAGCGGGGGGCCGATCAATGAG. The chain carries TRBV5-4 and TRBJ2-1; 9 nucleotides match TRBD2. The read gets to within 3 residues of the CDR3 end, and the germline J gene fills in the rest. Germline V lookup: CDR1 SGHNT, CDR2 YYREEE (reference sequence). This CDR3 has 16 amino acids. The V and J ends lost 0 bases and 6 bases, in that order; junction bases with no gene match: 7. The full variable domain, rest sourced from reference TRBV5-4 and TRBJ2-1, is ETGVTQSPTHLIKTRGQQVTLRCSSQSGHNTVSWYQQALGQGPQFIFQYYREEENGRGNFPPRFSGLQFPNYSSELNVNALELDDSALYLCASSLGSGGPINEQFFGPGTRLTVL.

For this clone: The read is 3 residues too short to cover the CDR3 end, so that end is filled in from the germline J gene. This rearrangement joins TRBV19 to TRBJ1-2, with a tentative D call TRBD1 (6 bases). The V end was cut by 5 bases, the J end by 3 bases, with 16 bases between. This CDR3 has 15 residues. Germline V gene sequence: CDR1 LNHDA, CDR2 SQIVND (reference sequence). This CDR3 reads CASSVLQGLDYGYTF. The CDR3 DNA, read in part, is TGTGCCAGTAGTGTTTTACAGGGTCTGGACTATGGC. The entire variable domain, with the rest obtained from reference TRBV19 and TRBJ1-2, is as follows: DGGITQSPKYLFRKEGQNVTLSCEQNLNHDAMYWYRQDPGQGLRLIYYSQIVNDFQKGDIAEGYSVSREKKESFPLTVTSAQKNPTAFYLCASSVLQGLDYGYTFGSGTRLTVV.

Turning to this clone: The CDR3 extends 3 residues past the end of the read, so its final part is completed from the germline J gene. The chain recombines TRBV20-1 with TRBJ2-6, with TRBD1 identical over 7 bases. CDR3 length: 14 amino acids. Trimming removed 6 bases from V and 0 bases from J; junction bases left unmatched: 2. Per germline, CDR1 DFQATT and CDR2 SNEGSKA (reference sequence). CDR3 protein: CSARTGSGANVLTF. CDR3 DNA, as far as it was read: TGCAGTGCCAGGACAGGCTCTGGGGCCAACGTC.

A note on this clone: The CDR3 is cut off 3 residues early in the read; its end comes from the germline J gene. This chain connects TRBV19 to TRBJ2-3; the D gene is possibly TRBD1 (6 bases). V was cut by 7 bases and J by 3 bases, with 17 bases left in between. The CDR3 has 15 residues. Germline V gene data show CDR1 as LNHDA and CDR2 as SQIVND (reference sequence). CDR3 sequence reads: CASTPGHTMTDTQYF. The CDR3 DNA, read in part, is TGTGCCAGTACCCCGGGACATACCATGACAGATACG.

As concerns this clone: The observed sequence ends 3 residues before the CDR3 terminus, with the missing tail filled in from the germline J gene. The chain uses TRBV19 and TRBJ1-4; D is uncertain. V was pared by 3 bases and J by 7 bases, with 6 bases between. This CDR3 comprises 12 residues. Germline V CDR1 and CDR2: LNHDA, SQIVND (reference sequence). The CDR3 protein is CASSMTIEKLFF. CDR3 DNA (partial): TGTGCCAGTAGTATGACAATTGAAAAA. Complete variable domain (other parts from reference TRBV19 and TRBJ1-4): DGGITQSPKYLFRKEGQNVTLSCEQNLNHDAMYWYRQDPGQGLRLIYYSQIVNDFQKGDIAEGYSVSREKKESFPLTVTSAQKNPTAFYLCASSMTIEKLFFGSGTQLSVL.

As regards this clone: Read sequence stops 3 residues before the CDR3 end, and the germline J gene provides the missing end. The chain has TRBV30 and TRBJ1-4; D ambiguous. The CDR3 consists of 11 residues. V was clipped by 2 bases and J by 8 bases, with 6 bases between them. Germline CDR1 reads GTSNPN; CDR2 reads SVGIG (reference sequence). The CDR3 reads CAWSMAEKLFF. The CDR3 bases that were read are TGTGCCTGGAGTATGGCCGAAAAA. Using reference TRBV30 and TRBJ1-4 for the parts outside the CDR3, the full variable domain is SQTIHQWPATLVQPVGSPLSLECTVEGTSNPNLYWYRQAAGRGLQLLFYSVGIGQISSEVPQNLSASRPQDRQFILSSKKLLLSDSGFYLCAWSMAEKLFFGSGTQLSVL.

The DNA read from the CDR3 is TGTGCCAGCAGCTCCAGGACAGGGTCCGAGCCG. Amino acid sequence: CASSSRTGSEP. The full CDR3 is CASSSRTGSEPQYF. The chain uses TRBV7-9 and TRBJ2-3; TRBD1 agrees at 8 bases. The CDR3 end falls 3 residues outside the read, so it is completed with the germline J gene. Per the germline V gene, CDR1 is SEHNR and CDR2 is FQNEAQ (reference sequence). The length of the CDR3 is 14 residues.

Worth noting for this clone: The sequence runs out 3 residues before the end of the CDR3; the remainder is reconstructed from the germline J gene. V gene TRBV20-1 combines with J gene TRBJ2-3; 9 bases line up with TRBD1. Germline-derived CDR1 and CDR2 are DFQATT and SNEGSKA (reference sequence). The CDR3 has 16 residues. The CDR3 DNA, read in part, is TGCAGTGCTAATCCGGAGACAGGGGGTAGCAATCAGCCG. This gives the protein CSANPETGGSNQP. In full, the CDR3 reads CSANPETGGSNQPQYF.

With respect to this clone: The CDR3 goes on 3 residues after the read ends, and that part is filled in from the germline J gene. The gene calls are TRBV20-1 and TRBJ2-5; 15 nucleotides match TRBD2. There are 16 residues in the CDR3. V trimming: 6 bases; J trimming: 7 bases; junction bases outside the gene matches: 12. Germline V CDR1 and CDR2: DFQATT, SNEGSKA (reference sequence). CDR3 DNA, as far as it was read: TGCAGTGCAGAGGGACTAGCGGGGGGACAGTCGGGGACC. Translated: CSAEGLAGGQSGT. The complete CDR3 reads CSAEGLAGGQSGTQYF.

In regard to this clone: The CDR3 end is not reached by the read, which stops 3 residues before it; the germline J gene fills it in. J is TRBJ2-4 and V is TRBV2, with D possibly matching TRBD2 (5 bases). CDR3 length: 13 amino acids. Germline V gene data show CDR1 as SNHLY and CDR2 as FYNNEI. Here the CDR3 reads CASSMNMDFGQYF. The CDR3 bases that were read are TGTGCCAGCAGTATGAATATGGACTTTGGT.

As regards this clone: One end of the junction fails to match germline, which may point to a read error. The read finishes 3 residues shy of the CDR3 end, and the germline J gene is used to complete it. This chain uses TRBV7-6 with TRBJ1-1, with TRBD1 matching 11 bases. The CDR3 is made up of 17 amino acids. Germline loops: CDR1 SGHVS, CDR2 FNYEAQ. The CDR3 bases that were read are TGTACCAGCAGCCGCGGACAGGGGGCGGCCATGAACACTGAA. Its protein is CTSSRGQGAAMNTE. The entire CDR3 sequence reads CTSSRGQGAAMNTEAFF.

With respect to this clone: The CDR3 end lies 3 residues beyond the end of the read and is filled in from the germline J gene. V gene TRBV7-2 combines with J gene TRBJ1-5; D perhaps matches TRBD1 (5 bases). The CDR3 loop spans 13 amino acids. The V and J ends lost 6 bases and 9 bases respectively, with 15 bases between them. Germline CDR1 is SGHTA and CDR2 is FQGNSA. CDR3 DNA (partial): TGTGCCAGCAGTTCAGTGGGGGGAGGGCCC. Translation: CASSSVGGGP. The entire CDR3 protein reads CASSSVGGGPQHF.

With respect to this clone: The read is 3 residues too short to cover the CDR3 end, so that end is filled in from the germline J gene. The chain uses TRBV13 and TRBJ2-7; tentatively, D is TRBD2 (7 bases). Between the trimmed V and J ends, which lost 0 bases and 5 bases, there was a span of 14 bases. This CDR3 contains 15 residues. From germline, CDR1 is PRHDT and CDR2 FYEKMQ (reference sequence). The covered CDR3 bases are TGTGCCAGCAGCTTAGGAGGGGGGGGTGGAAACGAG. It is translated as CASSLGGGGGNE. In full, the CDR3 is CASSLGGGGGNEQYF. The full variable domain, in which reference TRBV13 and TRBJ2-7 provide the parts outside the CDR3, is AAGVIQSPRHLIKEKRETATLKCYPIPRHDTVYWYQQGPGQDPQFLISFYEKMQSDKGSIPDRFSAQQFSDYHSELNMSSLELGDSALYFCASSLGGGGGNEQYFGPGTRLTVT.

Here the CDR3 reads CATAQGWAEAFF. The sequenced CDR3 bases are TGTGCCACCGCACAGGGATGGGCTGAA. The J gene is TRBJ1-1, the V gene TRBV15, with D possibly being TRBD1 (6 bases). The observed sequence ends 3 residues before the CDR3 terminus, with the missing tail filled in from the germline J gene. This CDR3 has 12 amino acids. Germline V lookup: CDR1 LNHNV, CDR2 YYDKDF (reference sequence). With 8 bases removed from V and 6 bases from J, the gap between germline ends came to 13 bases.

Worth noting for this clone: Read sequence stops 3 residues before the CDR3 end, and the germline J gene provides the missing end. This chain connects TRBV12-3 or TRBV12-4 to TRBJ1-5; 10 bases are shared with TRBD1. The CDR3 loop spans 16 amino acids. V lost 7 bases and J lost 3; bases outside the gene matches: 9. CDR3 DNA, as far as it was read: TGTGCCAGCAATGACCCGACAGGGGGCCCCAATCAGCCC. It yields the protein CASNDPTGGPNQP. The full CDR3 is CASNDPTGGPNQPQHF.

Comment on this clone: The CDR3 end is not reached by the read, which stops 3 residues before it; the germline J gene fills it in. The rearrangement links TRBV18 to TRBJ1-2; 9 bases are shared with TRBD1. After removal of 3 bases from V and 2 bases from J, the junction contained 4 bases not matched to a gene. This CDR3 has 15 residues. Per the germline V gene, CDR1 is KGHSH and CDR2 is LQKENI. The part of the CDR3 DNA that was read is TGTGCCAGCTCACCTCCCGGGACAGGGAACTATGGC. This translates into CASSPPGTGNYG. The whole CDR3 protein reads CASSPPGTGNYGYTF.

CDR3 sequence: CASISGGSGANVLFF. CDR3 DNA, as far as it was read: TGTGCCAGCATCTCAGGGGGATCGGGGGCCAACGTG. The chain couples TRBV6-2 or TRBV6-3 to TRBJ2-2, with D perhaps matching TRBD1 (7 bases). The CDR3 extends 3 residues past the end of the read, so its final part is completed from the germline J gene. CDR1 MNHEY and CDR2 SVGEGT come from the germline V gene. The CDR3 contains 15 residues.

As concerns this clone: The CDR3 goes on 3 residues after the read ends, and that part is filled in from the germline J gene. V gene TRBV6-4 combines with J gene TRBJ1-6; D is uncertain. This CDR3 is 13 amino acids long. CDR1 and CDR2 (germline): MRHNA, SNTAGT. V was trimmed by 3 bases and J by 5 bases, leaving 5 bases between them. CDR3: CASSDSDNSPLHF. Partial CDR3 DNA: TGTGCCAGCAGTGATTCAGATAATTCACCC.

On this clone itself: The CDR3 is cut off 3 residues early in the read; its end comes from the germline J gene. V usage is TRBV18 and J usage is TRBJ1-2; TRBD1 matches at 7 bases. CDR1 and CDR2 (germline): KGHSH, LQKENI. The CDR3 is 15 residues long. The sequenced CDR3 bases are TGTGCCAGCTCACGTGGACAGGTTGGGACAGATACC. Its protein product is CASSRGQVGTDT. The entire CDR3 reads CASSRGQVGTDTYTF.

Notes on this clone: The sequence runs out 3 residues before the end of the CDR3; the remainder is reconstructed from the germline J gene. The chain uses TRBV23-1 and TRBJ1-2, with TRBD1 as a possible D gene (6 bases). TRBV23-1 is treated as an ORF (open reading frame) with a function not yet certain. V was shortened by 2 bases and J by 4 bases, with 11 bases between the two germline ends. The CDR3 length is 14 residues. This chain's CDR3 is CASSQLGAGYGYTF. The sequenced part of the CDR3 DNA is TGCGCCAGCAGTCAACTGGGGGCCGGCTATGGC.

Details on this clone: An end of the junction does not agree with germline; a read error may underlie this. The missing CDR3 end, 3 residues past where the read stops, is filled in from the germline J gene. The chain carries TRBV4-2 and TRBJ2-3; the D call may be TRBD1 or TRBD2 (5 bases each). In germline, CDR1 is LGHNA, CDR2 YNFKEQ. The CDR3 length is 15 residues. The CDR3 sequence: CASSQEGRETDTQYF. CDR3 DNA, as far as it was read: TGCGCCAGCAGCCAAGAGGGCAGGGAGACAGATACG.